This is a list of T cell receptor beta chains from one sample in a study of OX40 agonist ivuxolimab in advanced cancers. Clones were read by immunoSEQ multiplex PCR, and TCRdb kept only the in-frame ones, dropping some. Of roughly 29,000 clones detected, approximately 86% appear once; the ten largest clones hold 28%. The source material was CD4+ or CD8+ T cells sorted from blood, sampled in a trial of the OX40 agonist ivuxolimab. All receptors derive from an adult with an advanced solid tumor such as melanoma, head and neck, liver or kidney cancer. Both conserved end residues are part of each CDR3. D genes are given only for firm matches. Some rows mark clone size as missing; the rest say once, few, many or name a class of expanded clone.

v_gene,abundance,j_gene,d_gene,CDR3aa,CDR3nt
TRBV4-1,-,TRBJ2-3,-,CASSQDPGLRSGTQYF,TGCGCCAGCAGCCAAGACCCGGGACTTCGGTCAGGTACGCAGTATTTT
TRBV7-8,-,TRBJ1-4,-,CASSPYDSLLNEKLFF,TGTGCCAGCAGCCCGTACGACAGTCTACTTAATGAAAAACTGTTTTTT
TRBV11-2,-,TRBJ1-1,TRBD1,CASSGSGTGSTEAFF,TGTGCCAGCAGCGGAAGCGGGACAGGCTCCACTGAAGCTTTCTTT
TRBV10-2,once,TRBJ2-1,TRBD2,CATAPAGAYNEQFF,TGCGCCACTGCTCCGGCGGGGGCCTACAATGAGCAGTTCTTC
TRBV7-6,-,TRBJ2-1,TRBD1,CASSPIQGDNEQFF,TGTGCCAGCAGCCCTATACAGGGGGACAATGAGCAGTTCTTC
TRBV5-1,-,TRBJ2-5,-,CASSSYPGKETQYF,TGCGCCAGCAGCTCATACCCAGGGAAAGAGACCCAGTACTTC
TRBV29-1,once,TRBJ2-6,-,CSVAQSGANVLTF,TGCAGCGTTGCTCAGTCTGGGGCCAACGTCCTGACTTTC
TRBV7-9,-,TRBJ1-4,-,CASSLGRGWEKLFF,TGTGCCAGCAGCTTAGGCAGGGGCTGGGAAAAACTGTTTTTT
TRBV6-1,once,TRBJ2-7,-,CASSEAVPKTRSGDYEQYF,TGTGCCAGCAGTGAAGCCGTCCCGAAAACCAGATCTGGAGACTACGAGCAGTACTTC
TRBV10-3,-,TRBJ1-6,-,CAISESYDQRIQLHSPLHF,TGTGCCATCAGTGAGAGTTACGACCAAAGGATCCAATTACATTCACCCCTCCACTTT
TRBV7-2,many,TRBJ1-5,-,CASSLAGFYQPQHF,TGTGCCAGCAGCTTGGCAGGATTCTATCAGCCCCAGCATTTT